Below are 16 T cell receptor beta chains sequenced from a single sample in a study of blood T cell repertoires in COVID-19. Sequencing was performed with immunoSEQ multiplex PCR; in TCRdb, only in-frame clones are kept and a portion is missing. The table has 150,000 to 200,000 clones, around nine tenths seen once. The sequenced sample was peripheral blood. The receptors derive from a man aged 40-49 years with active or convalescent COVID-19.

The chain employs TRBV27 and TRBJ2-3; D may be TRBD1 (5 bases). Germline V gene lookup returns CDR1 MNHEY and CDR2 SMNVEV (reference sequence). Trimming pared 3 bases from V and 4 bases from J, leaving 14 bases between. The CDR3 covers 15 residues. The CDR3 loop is CASSFRDGSPDTQYF. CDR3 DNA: TGTGCCAGCAGTTTCAGGGATGGCTCACCAGATACGCAGTATTTT.

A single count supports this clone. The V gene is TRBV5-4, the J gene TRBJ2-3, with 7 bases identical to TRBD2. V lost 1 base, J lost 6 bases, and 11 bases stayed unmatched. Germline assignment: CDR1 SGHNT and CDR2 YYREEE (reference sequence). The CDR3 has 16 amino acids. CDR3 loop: CASSLLSRGVQDTQYF. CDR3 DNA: TGTGCCAGCAGCTTGCTTTCCCGGGGGGTCCAGGATACGCAGTATTTT.

As DNA, the CDR3 is TGTGCCATCAGGGCCCGAGACAGGGGATTTGGAAACACCATATATTTT. This translates into CAIRARDRGFGNTIYF. The J gene is TRBJ1-3, the V gene TRBV10-3, with 8 positions matching TRBD1. The J segment lost 3 bases and the V segment lost 6 bases, leaving 10 bases of the junction unmatched. Germline CDR1 ENHRY, CDR2 SYGVKD. CDR3 size: 16 residues.

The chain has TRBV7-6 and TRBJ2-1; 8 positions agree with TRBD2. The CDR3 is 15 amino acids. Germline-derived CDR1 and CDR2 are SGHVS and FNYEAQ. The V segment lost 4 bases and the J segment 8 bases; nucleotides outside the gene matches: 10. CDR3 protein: CASSSLRGGVDEQFF. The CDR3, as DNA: TGTGCCAGCAGCTCCCTACGGGGGGGGGTGGATGAGCAGTTCTTC.

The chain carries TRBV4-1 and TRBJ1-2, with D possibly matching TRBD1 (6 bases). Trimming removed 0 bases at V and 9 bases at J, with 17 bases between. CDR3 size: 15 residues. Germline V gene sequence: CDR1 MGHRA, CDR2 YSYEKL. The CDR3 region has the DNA TGCGCCAGCAGCCAAGATATAGGCAGGGGATTTAGCTACACCTTC. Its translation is CASSQDIGRGFSYTF.

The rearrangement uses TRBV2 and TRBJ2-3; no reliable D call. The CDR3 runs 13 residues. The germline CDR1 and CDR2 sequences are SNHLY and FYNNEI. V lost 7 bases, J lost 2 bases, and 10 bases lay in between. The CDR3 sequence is CASKWAPTDTQYF. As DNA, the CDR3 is TGTGCCAGCAAATGGGCCCCCACAGATACGCAGTATTTT.

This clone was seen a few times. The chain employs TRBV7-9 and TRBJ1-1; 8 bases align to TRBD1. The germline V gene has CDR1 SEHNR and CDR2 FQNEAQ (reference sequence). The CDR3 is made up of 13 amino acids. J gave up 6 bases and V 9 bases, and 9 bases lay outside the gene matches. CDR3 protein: CASVWDRTSEAFF. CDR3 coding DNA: TGTGCCAGTGTGTGGGACAGGACCTCTGAAGCTTTCTTT.

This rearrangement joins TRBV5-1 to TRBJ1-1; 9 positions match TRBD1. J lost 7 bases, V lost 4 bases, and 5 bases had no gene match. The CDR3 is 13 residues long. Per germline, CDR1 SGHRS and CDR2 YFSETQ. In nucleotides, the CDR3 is TGCGCCAGCAGCGCCGGACAGGGGTTTGAAGCTTTCTTT. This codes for CASSAGQGFEAFF.

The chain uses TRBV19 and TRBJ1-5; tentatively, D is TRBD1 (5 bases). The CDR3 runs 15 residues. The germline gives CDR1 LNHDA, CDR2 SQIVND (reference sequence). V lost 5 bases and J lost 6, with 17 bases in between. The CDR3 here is CASSSGQGRGQPQHF. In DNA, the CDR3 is TGTGCCAGTAGTTCTGGGCAGGGTAGGGGTCAGCCCCAGCATTTT. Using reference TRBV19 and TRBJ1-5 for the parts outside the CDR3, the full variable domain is DGGITQSPKYLFRKEGQNVTLSCEQNLNHDAMYWYRQDPGQGLRLIYYSQIVNDFQKGDIAEGYSVSREKKESFPLTVTSAQKNPTAFYLCASSSGQGRGQPQHFGDGTRLSIL.

CDR3 sequence (DNA): TGTGCCAGCAGCCAAGGGGGCGCAGGGAACATTCAGTACTTC. Protein product: CASSQGGAGNIQYF. This sequence joins TRBV3-1 (or the pseudogene TRBV3-2) and TRBJ2-4, with TRBD1 as a possible D gene (5 bases). V was shortened by 1 base and J by 7 bases, with 11 bases between the two germline ends. The CDR3 length is 14 residues. Germline CDR1 reads LGHDT; CDR2 reads YNNKEL (reference sequence).

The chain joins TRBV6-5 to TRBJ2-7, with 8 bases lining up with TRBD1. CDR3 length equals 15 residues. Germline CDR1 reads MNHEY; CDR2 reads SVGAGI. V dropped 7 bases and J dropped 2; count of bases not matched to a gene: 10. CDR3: CASTAGQGVAYEQYF. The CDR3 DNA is TGTGCCAGCACCGCCGGACAGGGTGTTGCCTACGAGCAGTACTTC.

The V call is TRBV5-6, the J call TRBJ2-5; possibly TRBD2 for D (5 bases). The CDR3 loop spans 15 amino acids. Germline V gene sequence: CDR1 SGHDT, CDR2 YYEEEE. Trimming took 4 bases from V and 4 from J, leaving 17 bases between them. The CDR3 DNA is TGTGCCAGCAGCCCGCTAGCTGAGAGTGGAGAGACCCAGTACTTC. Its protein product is CASSPLAESGETQYF.

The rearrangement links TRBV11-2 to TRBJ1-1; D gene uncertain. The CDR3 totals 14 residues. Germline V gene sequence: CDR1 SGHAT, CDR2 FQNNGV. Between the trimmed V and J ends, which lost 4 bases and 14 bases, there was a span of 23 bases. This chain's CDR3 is CASSSLERTPAAFF. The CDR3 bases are TGTGCCAGCAGCTCCCTCGAGCGGACCCCCGCTGCGTTCTTT.

The CDR3 coding sequence is TGTGCCAGTAGTACACAGGGCCATGAGCAGTTCTTC. Its protein is CASSTQGHEQFF. This chain joins TRBV19 and TRBJ2-1; a weak D match, TRBD1 (6 bases). There are 12 residues in the CDR3. V was cut by 4 bases and J by 8 bases, with 9 bases left in between. Germline V gene data show CDR1 as LNHDA and CDR2 as SQIVND (reference sequence).

The CDR3 DNA follows: TGTGCCAGCAGTCCGACAGAGTATGAGCAGTTCTTC. Translation: CASSPTEYEQFF. This chain connects TRBV3-1 (or the pseudogene TRBV3-2) to TRBJ2-1; D perhaps matches TRBD1 (5 bases). Trimming removed 6 bases at V and 8 bases at J, with 11 bases between. The CDR3 length is 12 residues. Looked up from germline, CDR1 is LGHDT and CDR2 is YNNKEL (reference sequence).

CDR3 loop: CASSFMGQNNEQFF. CDR3 DNA: TGCGCCAGCAGCTTTATGGGCCAAAACAATGAGCAGTTCTTC. The chain combines TRBV5-1 with TRBJ2-1; no clear D. This CDR3 contains 14 residues. The germline V gene encodes CDR1 SGHRS and CDR2 YFSETQ. V was clipped by 2 bases and J by 5 bases, with 11 bases between them.